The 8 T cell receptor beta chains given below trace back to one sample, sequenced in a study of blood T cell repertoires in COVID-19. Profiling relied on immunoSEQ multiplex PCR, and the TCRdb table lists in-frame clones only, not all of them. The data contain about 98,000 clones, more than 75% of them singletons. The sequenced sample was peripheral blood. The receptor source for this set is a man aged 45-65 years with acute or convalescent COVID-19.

The CDR3 DNA reads TGTGCCAGCAGCCAAGACCGGAGGGCCGAGTACAATGAGCAGTTCTTC. Translated, it gives CASSQDRRAEYNEQFF. V gene TRBV14 combines with J gene TRBJ2-1; TRBD2 might be the D (6 bases). The germline V gene has CDR1 SGHDN and CDR2 FVKESK. The CDR3 is made up of 16 amino acids. The V gene lost 0 bases and the J gene lost 4 bases, with 13 bases spanning the gap.

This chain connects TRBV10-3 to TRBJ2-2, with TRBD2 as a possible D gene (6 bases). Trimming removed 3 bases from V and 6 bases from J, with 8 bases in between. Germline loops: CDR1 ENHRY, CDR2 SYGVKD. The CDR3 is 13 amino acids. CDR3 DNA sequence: TGTGCCATCAGTGAAGGAGGGCCCGGGGAGCTGTTTTTT. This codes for CAISEGGPGELFF.

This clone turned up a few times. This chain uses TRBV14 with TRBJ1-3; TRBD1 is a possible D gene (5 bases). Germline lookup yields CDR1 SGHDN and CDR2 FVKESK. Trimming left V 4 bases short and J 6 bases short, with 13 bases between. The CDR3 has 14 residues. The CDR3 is CASSRYRQTNTIYF. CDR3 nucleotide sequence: TGTGCCAGCAGCCGATACCGACAGACAAACACCATATATTTT.

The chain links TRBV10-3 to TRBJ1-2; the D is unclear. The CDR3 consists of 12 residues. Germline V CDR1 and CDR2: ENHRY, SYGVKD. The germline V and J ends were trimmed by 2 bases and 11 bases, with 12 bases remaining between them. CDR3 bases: TGTGCCATCAGTGAGACGAGGGCCAGTTACACCTTC. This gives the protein CAISETRASYTF.

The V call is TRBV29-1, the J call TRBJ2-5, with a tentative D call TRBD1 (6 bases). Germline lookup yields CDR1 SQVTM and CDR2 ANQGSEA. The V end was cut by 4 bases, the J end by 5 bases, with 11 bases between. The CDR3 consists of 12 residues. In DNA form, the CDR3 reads TGCAGCGTTGGACAGGCCGGGGAGACCCAGTACTTC. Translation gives CSVGQAGETQYF.

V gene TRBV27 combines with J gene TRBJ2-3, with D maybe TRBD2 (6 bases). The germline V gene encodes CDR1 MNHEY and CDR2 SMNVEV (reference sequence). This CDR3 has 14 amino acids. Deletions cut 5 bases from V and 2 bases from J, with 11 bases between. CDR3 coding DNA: TGTGCCAGCAGTACCGGACTATCCACAGATACGCAGTATTTT. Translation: CASSTGLSTDTQYF.

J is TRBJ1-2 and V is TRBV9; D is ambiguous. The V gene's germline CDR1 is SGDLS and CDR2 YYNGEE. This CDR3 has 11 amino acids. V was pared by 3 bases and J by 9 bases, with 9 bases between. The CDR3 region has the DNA TGTGCCAGCAGCGATGAGATCCGCTACACCTTC. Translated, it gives CASSDEIRYTF.

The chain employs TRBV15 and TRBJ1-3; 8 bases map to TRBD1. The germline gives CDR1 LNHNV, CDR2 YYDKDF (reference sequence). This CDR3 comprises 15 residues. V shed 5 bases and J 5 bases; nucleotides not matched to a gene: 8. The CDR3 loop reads CATSGGTGLRNTIYF. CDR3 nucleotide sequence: TGTGCCACCAGCGGGGGGACAGGCCTTAGAAACACCATATATTTT.